This T cell receptor beta chain was captured by sequencing in a study of cytomegalovirus exposure and HLA in healthy donors. Background on the study: Unique TCR beta sequences numbering some 120 million came from about 179 million T cells in an earlier analysis.

This CDR3 contains 16 residues. V was pared by 0 bases and J by 6 bases, with 18 bases between. The germline CDR1 and CDR2 sequences are SGHNT and YYREEE (reference sequence). 13 Jbeta primers and 60 Vbeta primers were used for the PCR. Sequencing used immunoSEQ multiplex PCR; TCRdb keeps in-frame clones, though not all of them. The sample records around 140,000 clones, about 78% being singletons. Study-wide results and caveats: What TCR beta sequences reportedly achieved was accurate prediction of HLA-A and HLA-B alleles in most subjects. Altogether, more than 150 TCR beta chains were recorded as cytomegalovirus-associated. Common viral pathogens seemed, in a later analysis, to connect with several of the most significant clusters.

Concerning this clone itself: Its antigen is not identified.

This clonotype was sampled from a man aged 50 to 60 in good health and CMV-seropositive. Sequenced material: PBMCs. This chain uses TRBV5-4 with TRBJ1-1; TRBD1 might be the D (6 bases). CDR3 sequence (DNA): TGTGCCAGCAGCTTGGGGGTAGGGCGCGGGGGCCCTGAAGCTTTCTTT. Residues: CASSLGVGRGGPEAFF.